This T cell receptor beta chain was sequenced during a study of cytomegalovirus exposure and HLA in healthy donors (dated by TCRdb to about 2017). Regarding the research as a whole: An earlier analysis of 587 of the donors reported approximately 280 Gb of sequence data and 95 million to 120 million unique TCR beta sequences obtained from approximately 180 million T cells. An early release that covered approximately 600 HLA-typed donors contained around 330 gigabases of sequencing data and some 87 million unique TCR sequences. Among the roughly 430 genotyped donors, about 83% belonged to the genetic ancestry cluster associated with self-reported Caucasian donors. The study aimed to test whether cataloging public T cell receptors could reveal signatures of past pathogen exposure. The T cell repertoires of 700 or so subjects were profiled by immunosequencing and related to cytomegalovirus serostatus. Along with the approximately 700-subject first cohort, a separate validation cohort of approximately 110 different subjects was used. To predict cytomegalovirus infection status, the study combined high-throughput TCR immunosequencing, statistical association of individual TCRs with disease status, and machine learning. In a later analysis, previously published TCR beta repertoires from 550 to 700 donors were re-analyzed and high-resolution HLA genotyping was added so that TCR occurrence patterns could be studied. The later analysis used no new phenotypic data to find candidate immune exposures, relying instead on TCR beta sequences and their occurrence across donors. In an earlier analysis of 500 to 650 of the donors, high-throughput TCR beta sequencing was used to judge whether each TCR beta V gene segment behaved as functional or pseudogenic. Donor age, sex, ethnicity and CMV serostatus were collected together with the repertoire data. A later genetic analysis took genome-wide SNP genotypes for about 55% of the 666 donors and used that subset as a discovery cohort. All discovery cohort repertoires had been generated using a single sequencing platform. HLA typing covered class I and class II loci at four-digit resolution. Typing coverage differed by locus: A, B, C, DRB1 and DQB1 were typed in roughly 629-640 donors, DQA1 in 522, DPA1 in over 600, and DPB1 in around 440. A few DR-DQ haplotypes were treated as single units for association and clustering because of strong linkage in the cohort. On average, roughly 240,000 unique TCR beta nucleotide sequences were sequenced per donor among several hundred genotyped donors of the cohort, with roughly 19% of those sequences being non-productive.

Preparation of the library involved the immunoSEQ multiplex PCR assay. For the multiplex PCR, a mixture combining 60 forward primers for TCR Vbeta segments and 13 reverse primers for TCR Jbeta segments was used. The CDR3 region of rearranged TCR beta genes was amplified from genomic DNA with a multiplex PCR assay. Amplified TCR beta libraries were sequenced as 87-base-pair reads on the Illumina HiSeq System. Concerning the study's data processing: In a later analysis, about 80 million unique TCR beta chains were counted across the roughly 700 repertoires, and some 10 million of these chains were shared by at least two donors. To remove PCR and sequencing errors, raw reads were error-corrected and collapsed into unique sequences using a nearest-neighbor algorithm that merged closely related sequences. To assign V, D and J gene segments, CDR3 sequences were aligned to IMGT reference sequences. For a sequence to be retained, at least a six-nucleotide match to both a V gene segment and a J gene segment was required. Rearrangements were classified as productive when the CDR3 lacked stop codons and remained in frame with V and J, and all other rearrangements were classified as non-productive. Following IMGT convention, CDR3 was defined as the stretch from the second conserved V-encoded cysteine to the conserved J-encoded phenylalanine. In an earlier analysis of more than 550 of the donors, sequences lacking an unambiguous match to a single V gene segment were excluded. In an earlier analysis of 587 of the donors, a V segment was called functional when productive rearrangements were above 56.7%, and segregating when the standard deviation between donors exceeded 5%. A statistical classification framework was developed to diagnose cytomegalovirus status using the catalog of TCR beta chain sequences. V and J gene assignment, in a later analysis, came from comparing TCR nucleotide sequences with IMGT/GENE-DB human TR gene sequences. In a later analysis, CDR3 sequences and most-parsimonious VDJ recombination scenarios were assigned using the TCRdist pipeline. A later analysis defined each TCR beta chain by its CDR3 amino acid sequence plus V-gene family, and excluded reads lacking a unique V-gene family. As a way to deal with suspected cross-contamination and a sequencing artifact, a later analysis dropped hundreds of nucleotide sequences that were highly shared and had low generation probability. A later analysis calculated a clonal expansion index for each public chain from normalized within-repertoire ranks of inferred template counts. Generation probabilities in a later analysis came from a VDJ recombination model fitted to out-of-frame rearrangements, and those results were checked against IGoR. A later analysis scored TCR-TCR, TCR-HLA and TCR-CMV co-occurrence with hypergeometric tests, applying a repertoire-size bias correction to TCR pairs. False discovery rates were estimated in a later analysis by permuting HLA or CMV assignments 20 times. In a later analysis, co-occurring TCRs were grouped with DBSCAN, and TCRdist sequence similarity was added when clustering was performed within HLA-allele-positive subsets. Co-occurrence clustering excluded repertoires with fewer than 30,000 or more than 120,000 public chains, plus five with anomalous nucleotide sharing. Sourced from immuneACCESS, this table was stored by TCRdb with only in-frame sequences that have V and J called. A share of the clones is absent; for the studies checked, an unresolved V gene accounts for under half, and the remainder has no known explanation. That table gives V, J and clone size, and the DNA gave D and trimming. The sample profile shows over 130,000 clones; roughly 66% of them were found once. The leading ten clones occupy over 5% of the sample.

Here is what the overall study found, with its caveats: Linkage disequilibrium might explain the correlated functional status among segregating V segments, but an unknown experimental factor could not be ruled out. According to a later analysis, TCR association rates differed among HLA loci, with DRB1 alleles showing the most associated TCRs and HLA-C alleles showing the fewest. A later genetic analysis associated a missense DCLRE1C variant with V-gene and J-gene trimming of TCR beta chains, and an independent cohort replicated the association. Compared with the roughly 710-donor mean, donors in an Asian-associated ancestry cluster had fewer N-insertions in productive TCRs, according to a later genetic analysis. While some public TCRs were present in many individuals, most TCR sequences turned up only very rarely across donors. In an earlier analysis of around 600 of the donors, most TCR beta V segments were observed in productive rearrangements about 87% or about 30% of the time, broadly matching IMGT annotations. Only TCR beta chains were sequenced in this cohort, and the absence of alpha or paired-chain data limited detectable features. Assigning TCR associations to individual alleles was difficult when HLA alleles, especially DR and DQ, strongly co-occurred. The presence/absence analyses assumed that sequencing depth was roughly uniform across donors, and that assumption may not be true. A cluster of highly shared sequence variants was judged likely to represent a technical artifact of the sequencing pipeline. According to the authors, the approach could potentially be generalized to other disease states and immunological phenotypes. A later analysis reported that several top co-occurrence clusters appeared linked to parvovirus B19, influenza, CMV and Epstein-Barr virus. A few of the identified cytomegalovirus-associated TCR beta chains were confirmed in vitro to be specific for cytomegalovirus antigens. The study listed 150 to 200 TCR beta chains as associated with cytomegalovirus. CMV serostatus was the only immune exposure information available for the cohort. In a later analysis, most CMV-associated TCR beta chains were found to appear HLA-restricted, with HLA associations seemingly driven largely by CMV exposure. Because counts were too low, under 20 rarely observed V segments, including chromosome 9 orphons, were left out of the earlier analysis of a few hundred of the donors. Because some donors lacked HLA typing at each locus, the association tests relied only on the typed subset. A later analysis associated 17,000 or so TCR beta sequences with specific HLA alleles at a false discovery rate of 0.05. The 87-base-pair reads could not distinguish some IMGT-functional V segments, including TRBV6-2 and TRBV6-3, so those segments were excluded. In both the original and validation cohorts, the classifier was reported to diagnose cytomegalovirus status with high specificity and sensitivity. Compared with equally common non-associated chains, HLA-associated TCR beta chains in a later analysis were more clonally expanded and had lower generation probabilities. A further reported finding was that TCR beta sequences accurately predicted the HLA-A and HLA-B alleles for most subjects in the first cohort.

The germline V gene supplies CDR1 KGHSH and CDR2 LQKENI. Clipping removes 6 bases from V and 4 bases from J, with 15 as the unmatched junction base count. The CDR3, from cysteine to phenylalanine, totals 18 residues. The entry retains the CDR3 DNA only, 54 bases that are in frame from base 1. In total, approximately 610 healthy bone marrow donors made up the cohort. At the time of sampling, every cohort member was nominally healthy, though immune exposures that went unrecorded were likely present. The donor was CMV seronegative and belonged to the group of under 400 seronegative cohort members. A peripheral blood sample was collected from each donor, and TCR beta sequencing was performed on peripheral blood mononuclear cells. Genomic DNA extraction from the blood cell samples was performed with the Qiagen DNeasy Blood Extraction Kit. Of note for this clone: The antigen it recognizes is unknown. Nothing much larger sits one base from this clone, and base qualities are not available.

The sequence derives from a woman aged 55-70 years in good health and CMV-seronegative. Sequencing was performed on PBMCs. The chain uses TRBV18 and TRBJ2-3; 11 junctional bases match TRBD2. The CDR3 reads CASSQLGAGLAEPDTQYF. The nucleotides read TGTGCCAGCTCCCAACTTGGGGCGGGACTAGCGGAACCAGATACGCAGTATTTT.